This T cell receptor (beta chain) originates from a study of PD-1 blockade in classical Hodgkin lymphoma. Every patient relapsed after autologous stem cell transplantation, and brentuximab vedotin exposure varied. TCRdb keeps only in-frame clones here, not all; method: immunoSEQ multiplex PCR. The top ten clones hold about 2.6% of a sample with about 93,000 clones, nearly 95% of them seen once. The CDR3 consists of 13 residues. Between the trimmed V and J ends, which lost 8 bases and 2 bases, there was a span of 13 bases. The germline gives CDR1 SQVTM, CDR2 ANQGSEA. This specimen consisted of peripheral blood mononuclear cells (PBMCs), obtained before the second cycle of nivolumab. The receptor's source is a human donor with classical Hodgkin lymphoma. The V and J genes are TRBV29-1 and TRBJ1-5; D gene uncertain. The CDR3 DNA reads as TGCAGCTATTCAAGTGGTCGCAATCAGCCCCAGCATTTT. This sequence encodes CSYSSGRNQPQHF.